This T cell receptor (beta chain) was documented in a study of cytomegalovirus exposure and HLA in healthy donors. Study-level findings and limits: First-cohort TCR clusters were later found to tend to co-occur in the approximately 120 validation repertoires. The study put 150 to 200 TCR beta chains on its list as cytomegalovirus-associated.

Germline V gene lookup returns CDR1 MDHEN and CDR2 SYDVKM. Trimming at V came to 5 bases and at J to 4 bases, leaving 8 bases not matched to a gene. There are 17 residues in the CDR3. The validation cohort, a group of 90 to 150 subjects, included the donors and was separate from the roughly 600-subject first cohort. The assay was immunoSEQ multiplex PCR, and TCRdb's table has in-frame clones only and misses some. The sample has about 110,000 clones, almost 96% seen once. With respect to this clone: Its target is unknown.

This TCR derives from a woman under 30 in good health and CMV-seronegative. The rearrangement uses TRBV28 and TRBJ2-7, with 16 nucleotides matching TRBD2. The sample comprised PBMCs. CDR3 DNA: TGTGCCAGCAGTAGACCGGGACTAGCGGGGGGGCGGTACGAGCAGTACTTC. It specifies CASSRPGLAGGRYEQYF.